Shown below are 26 T cell receptor beta chains from a single sample sequenced in a study of beta chain features in type 1 diabetes. Every isolated RNA sample was fully reverse transcribed, so sequencing captured expressed TCRB transcripts. The repertoire was sequenced with immunoSEQ multiplex PCR; TCRdb's copy has only in-frame clones and lacks some. The table has hundreds of thousands of clones, around 15% seen once; the top ten hold about 0.093%. Material for sequencing was naive CD4+ T cells from blood. These receptors originate from a man between 18 and 35 years old in good health.

J is TRBJ2-3 and V is TRBV15; the match to TRBD2 covers 8 bases. Germline V CDR1 and CDR2: LNHNV, YYDKDF (reference sequence). J was trimmed by 6 bases and V by 0 bases; bases with no gene match: 5. The CDR3 has 15 amino acids. The CDR3 DNA sequence: TGTGCCACCAGCAGAGATCGGGGGGGCATCGATACGCAGTATTTT. Translated, it gives CATSRDRGGIDTQYF.

This clone was observed a handful of times. The sample contains more than one DNA sequence encoding this CDR3. The V gene is TRBV12-5, the J gene TRBJ2-5, with D uncertain. The CDR3 has 11 residues. The V gene's germline CDR1 is LGHNT and CDR2 FRNRAP. The V end was cut by 1 base, the J end by 4 bases, with 1 base between. CDR3 sequence (DNA): TGTGCTAGTGGTTTGGGAGAGACCCAGTACTTC. Protein sequence: CASGLGETQYF.

J is TRBJ2-5 and V is TRBV10-3; D might be TRBD1 or TRBD2, each matching 5 bases. V shed 6 bases and J shed 0 bases, with 11 bases lying between them. Germline V gene sequence: CDR1 ENHRY, CDR2 SYGVKD. CDR3 length equals 14 residues. The DNA for the CDR3 is TGTGCCATCAGACCGGGACGCGACCAAGAGACCCAGTACTTC. It is translated as CAIRPGRDQETQYF.

The chain is built from TRBV2 and TRBJ2-2, with a possible D match to TRBD1 (7 bases). Germline values: CDR1 SNHLY, CDR2 FYNNEI. V was trimmed by 8 bases and J by 5 bases, leaving 15 bases between them. The CDR3 sequence is 14 residues long. CDR3 DNA: TGTGCCAGCTCGCGGAGGGGACAGACCGGGGAGCTGTTTTTT. Protein: CASSRRGQTGELFF.

The V gene is TRBV7-9, the J gene TRBJ2-6; D is unclear. V was cut by 2 bases and J by 0 bases, with 8 bases left in between. This CDR3 region has 16 residues. Germline V gene sequence: CDR1 SEHNR, CDR2 FQNEAQ (reference sequence). The CDR3 coding sequence is TGTGCCAGCAGCTTAACGTTGCCCTCTGGGGCCAACGTCCTGACTTTC. It specifies CASSLTLPSGANVLTF.

This clone was recorded a few times. The chain is built from TRBV6-5 and TRBJ1-2, with D perhaps matching TRBD1 (5 bases). Trimming left V 0 bases short and J 2 bases short, with 7 bases between. CDR1 is MNHEY, CDR2 SVGAGI, per germline. The CDR3 is made up of 14 amino acids. The CDR3 sequence is CASSYSDTNYGYTF. The CDR3 region has the DNA TGTGCCAGCAGTTACTCGGACACAAACTATGGCTACACCTTC.

This clone was observed a handful of times. The rearrangement links TRBV5-4 to TRBJ2-7, with 8 bases matching TRBD1. The V and J ends lost 1 base and 0 bases, in that order; junction bases with no gene match: 3. Per germline, CDR1 SGHNT and CDR2 YYREEE (reference sequence). The CDR3 contains 15 residues. CDR3 nucleotides: TGTGCCAGCAGCTTGTACGGGACAGGCTCCTACGAGCAGTACTTC. It is translated as CASSLYGTGSYEQYF.

The V gene is TRBV7-2, the J gene TRBJ1-4; D is unresolved. The germline V gene has CDR1 SGHTA and CDR2 FQGNSA. The CDR3 totals 13 residues. With 5 bases removed from V and 7 bases from J, the gap between germline ends came to 11 bases. The CDR3 DNA follows: TGTGCCAGCAGCGCGATGAGGATTGAAAAACTGTTTTTT. Translated: CASSAMRIEKLFF.

This clone was found a few times. The chain is built from TRBV4-2 and TRBJ2-1; tentatively, D is TRBD2 (6 bases). The CDR3 has 15 residues. V was cut by 0 bases and J by 4 bases, with 10 bases left in between. Germline V gene data show CDR1 as LGHNA and CDR2 as YNFKEQ. The chain's CDR3 is CASSQDSGEYNEQFF. The CDR3 DNA follows: TGTGCCAGCAGCCAAGATAGCGGAGAATACAATGAGCAGTTCTTC.

This clone was counted only a few times. This CDR3 is also generated by other DNA sequences in the sample. CDR3 protein: CASSFGGGETQYF. The CDR3 DNA follows: TGCGCCAGCAGCTTTGGAGGGGGCGAGACCCAGTACTTC. V is TRBV5-1 and J is TRBJ2-5; the D gene is possibly TRBD1 (7 bases). Trimming shortened V by 2 bases and J by 5 bases, and 10 bases separated the two germline ends. CDR1 and CDR2 from the germline V gene are SGHRS and YFSETQ. The CDR3 length is 13 residues.

This clone was counted only a few times. The chain recombines TRBV19 with TRBJ1-2; D is uncertain. V dropped 6 bases and J dropped 2 bases, with 13 bases sitting between them. The CDR3 contains 14 residues. Germline-derived CDR1 and CDR2 are LNHDA and SQIVND (reference sequence). The CDR3 DNA reads TGTGCCAGTAGGACGATCCCTGGGAACTATGGCTACACCTTC. Amino acids: CASRTIPGNYGYTF.

J is TRBJ1-1 and V is TRBV27; 8 bases match TRBD1. V lost 5 bases and J lost 0; bases outside the gene matches: 8. There are 16 residues in the CDR3. The germline V gene has CDR1 MNHEY and CDR2 SMNVEV (reference sequence). This CDR3 is CASSPRQGKVNTEAFF. The CDR3 coding sequence is TGTGCCAGCAGTCCTCGACAGGGGAAGGTGAACACTGAAGCTTTCTTT.

This clone was counted between two and nine times. The chain links TRBV4-2 to TRBJ2-7; 8 nucleotides agree with TRBD2. The CDR3 loop spans 15 amino acids. Per germline, CDR1 LGHNA and CDR2 YNFKEQ. J lost 1 base, V lost 4 bases, and 6 bases had no gene match. DNA for the CDR3: TGTGCCAGCAGCCCAGCGGGGGCTACATCCTACGAGCAGTACTTC. Its translation is CASSPAGATSYEQYF.

This rearrangement joins TRBV4-1 to TRBJ2-1; D not certain. Trimming took off 3 bases at V and 10 bases at J, with 10 bases between the two ends. This CDR3 has 12 residues. Germline CDR1 MGHRA, CDR2 YSYEKL. The DNA of the CDR3 is TGCGCCAGCAGCCAGGGCCCGAGGGAGCAGTTCTTC. It encodes CASSQGPREQFF.

V usage is TRBV14 and J usage is TRBJ1-2; perhaps TRBD1 as D (6 bases). CDR1 is SGHDN, CDR2 FVKESK, per germline. This CDR3 comprises 14 residues. Trimming left V 0 bases short and J 5 bases short, with 10 bases between. This CDR3 is CASSQEVTGYGYTF. The CDR3 DNA reads TGTGCCAGCAGCCAAGAAGTAACAGGGTATGGCTACACCTTC.

This clone was detected only a few times. The V and J genes are TRBV7-2 and TRBJ2-6, with 7 bases fitting TRBD1. Looked up from germline, CDR1 is SGHTA and CDR2 is FQGNSA. The CDR3 length is 13 residues. Trimming removed 1 base from V and 11 bases from J; junction bases left unmatched: 2. The CDR3 reads CASSLGQGDVLTF. In DNA, the CDR3 is TGTGCCAGCAGCTTAGGACAGGGCGACGTCCTGACTTTC.

This chain uses TRBV4-3 with TRBJ2-5; 7 nucleotides align to TRBD1. Per germline, CDR1 LGHNA and CDR2 YSLEER. The CDR3 totals 17 residues. Losses at the gene ends were 2 bases for V and 4 bases for J; bases not matched to a gene: 13. In DNA form, the CDR3 reads TGCGCCAGCAGCCAACAAGAGCGACTGACAGGGCGAGAGACCCAGTACTTC. Protein product: CASSQQERLTGRETQYF.

This clone was picked up a small number of times. J is TRBJ2-4 and V is TRBV7-8; no firm D call. CDR3 length: 13 residues. Germline V gene data show CDR1 as SGHVS and CDR2 as FQNEAQ. Trimming took 5 bases from V and 9 from J, leaving 14 bases between them. This chain's CDR3 is CASSPRTEGIQYF. The CDR3 DNA sequence: TGTGCCAGCAGCCCACGGACCGAAGGCATTCAGTACTTC.

V and J are TRBV15 and TRBJ2-1; 8 nucleotides line up with TRBD2. The germline CDR1 and CDR2 sequences are LNHNV and YYDKDF (reference sequence). Trimming at V came to 3 bases and at J to 2 bases, leaving 3 bases not matched to a gene. CDR3 length: 15 amino acids. The CDR3 spells CATSSTSGPYNEQFF. The CDR3, as DNA: TGTGCCACCAGCAGCACTAGCGGCCCCTACAATGAGCAGTTCTTC.

This clone was observed a handful of times. The V gene is TRBV4-1, the J gene TRBJ2-1; weak D call: TRBD2 (6 bases). The germline gives CDR1 MGHRA, CDR2 YSYEKL. The CDR3 is 14 amino acids. Trimming pared 8 bases from V and 7 bases from J, leaving 18 bases between. The CDR3 sequence is CASCGLRGKNEQFF. The CDR3 region has the DNA TGCGCCAGCTGCGGCCTGCGGGGTAAGAATGAGCAGTTCTTC.

This clone was seen a few times. This chain uses TRBV7-8 with TRBJ1-5; D not certain. CDR1 and CDR2 (germline): SGHVS, FQNEAQ. CDR3 size: 16 residues. V dropped 4 bases and J dropped 0 bases, with 13 bases sitting between them. This CDR3 reads CASSSEGLLSNQPQHF. DNA for the CDR3: TGTGCCAGCAGCTCAGAAGGACTGCTTAGCAATCAGCCCCAGCATTTT. The whole variable domain, filled in from reference TRBV7-8 and TRBJ1-5, reads GAGVSQSPRYKVAKRGQDVALRCDPISGHVSLFWYQQALGQGPEFLTYFQNEAQLDKSGLPSDRFFAERPEGSVSTLKIQRTQQEDSAVYLCASSSEGLLSNQPQHFGDGTRLSIL.

The table lists this clone with a few counts. V and J are TRBV5-1 and TRBJ2-1; TRBD2 matches at 11 bases. The ends lost 4 bases at V and 6 bases at J; junction bases unmatched: 9. The CDR3 spans 16 residues. Germline CDR1 SGHRS, CDR2 YFSETQ. The CDR3 reads CASSMGTSGILNEQFF. In DNA form, the CDR3 reads TGCGCCAGCAGCATGGGGACTAGCGGAATCCTCAATGAGCAGTTCTTC.

In its sample, this clone was seen a few times. The chain joins TRBV6-5 to TRBJ1-1; 7 bases are a match to TRBD1. The V gene end was trimmed by 5 bases and the J gene end by 4 bases; junction bases not matched to a gene: 10. Germline CDR1 is MNHEY and CDR2 is SVGAGI. The CDR3 runs to 15 residues. In DNA, the CDR3 is TGTGCCAGCAGTATGACCCAGGGGGGGCTCACTGAAGCTTTCTTT. Translation gives CASSMTQGGLTEAFF.

The V gene is TRBV25-1, the J gene TRBJ2-5, with 8 bases that match TRBD1. TRBJ2-7 explains the end of the DNA better; the J call may be wrong. The germline V gene has CDR1 MGHDK and CDR2 SYGVNS. This CDR3 is built from 15 residues. The CDR3: CASTSTGTGSYEQYF. Written as DNA, the CDR3 is TGTGCCAGCACAAGTACCGGGACAGGAAGCTACGAGCAGTACTTC.

The chain is built from TRBV5-4 and TRBJ2-5; D possibly uses TRBD1 or TRBD2 (6 bases each). The CDR3 is made up of 15 amino acids. Germline V gives CDR1 SGHNT, CDR2 YYREEE (reference sequence). V was clipped by 1 base and J by 5 bases, with 15 bases between them. The CDR3 DNA is TGTGCCAGCAGCTTGAGGGGGGCTCTAGCGGAGACCCAGTACTTC. Amino acids: CASSLRGALAETQYF.

The rearrangement uses TRBV18 and TRBJ2-3; D gene unclear. V was clipped by 3 bases and J by 1 base, with 8 bases between them. CDR3 length equals 14 residues. Per the germline V gene, CDR1 is KGHSH and CDR2 is LQKENI. This chain's CDR3 is CASSPFEGTDTQYF. DNA for the CDR3: TGTGCCAGCTCACCTTTTGAGGGCACAGATACGCAGTATTTT.